A selection of T cell receptor beta chains follows, all from one sample in a study of CD8 T cells in Susac syndrome. Each CDR3 protein is one row after TCRdb ran MiXCR on the immunoSEQ multiplex PCR reads. The sample shows about 200,000 distinct CDR3 sequences, about 95% of them seen only once. The sequencing sample was made of CD4+ T cells from PBMCs. The source is a human donor with multiple sclerosis. CDR3s include the opening cysteine and the closing phenylalanine or tryptophan.

>TRBJ2-3|TRBV30
CAWSTPRGQYF
>TRBJ1-2|TRBV5-1
CASSLDSSIYGYTF
>TRBJ2-2|TRBV27
CASSWNGELFF
>TRBJ2-1|TRBV9
CASSDRTGGPHNEQFF
>TRBJ1-1|TRBV30
CAWRLGRAEAFF
>TRBJ2-7|TRBV27
CASSPMGQGRQQYF
>TRBJ2-7|TRBV6-2/TRBV6-3
CASSFYGGPYEQYF
>TRBJ1-4|TRBV20-1
CSASWDGSEKLFF
>TRBJ2-7|TRBV20-1
CSARGSGGSSYEQYF
>TRBJ2-2|TRBV24-1
CATKANTGELFF
>TRBJ1-5|TRBV3-1
CASSQDLQPQHF
>TRBJ1-1|TRBV27
CASSLSRNMNTEAFF
>TRBJ2-7|TRBV9
CASSVGPSSYEQYF
>TRBJ1-1|TRBV12-3/TRBV12-4
CASSTGAEAFF
>TRBJ2-5|TRBV9
CASSVGLAGPETQYF
>TRBJ2-7|TRBV2
CASRSSGHSYEQYF
>TRBJ2-3|TRBV5-1
CASRGNPTDTQYF
>TRBJ2-1|TRBV29-1
CSVPSTYYNEQFF
>TRBJ1-6|TRBV25-1
CASTGQGYSPLHF
>TRBJ2-7|TRBV11-3
CASSFYREAEQYF